These 20 T cell receptor beta chains originate from one sample sequenced in a study of shared clonotypes between healthy human individuals. CD45RO-negative cells were positively selected for CCR7, leaving out terminally differentiated effector memory CD45RA+ cells. Sequenced by immunoSEQ multiplex PCR; TCRdb stores in-frame clones only, minus some. The data hold about 2.2 million clones, with roughly 95% observed a single time. The specimen sequenced was naive CD8+ T cells from PBMCs. The origin of the receptors is a man in his late teens or twenties in good health. Some clones in this sample may be carry-over from other donors' samples.

On this clone itself: This CDR3 is also generated by other DNA sequences in the sample. The chain joins TRBV14 to TRBJ1-2; the match to TRBD1 covers 7 bases. V lost 4 bases and J lost 2; bases outside the gene matches: 1. The CDR3 has 13 residues. Germline lookup yields CDR1 SGHDN and CDR2 FVKESK. The CDR3 spells CASSPTGNYGYTF. CDR3 coding DNA: TGTGCCAGCAGCCCGACAGGGAACTATGGCTACACCTTC.

This clone has only a few counts. Distinct nucleotide sequences in the sample also encode this CDR3. The chain couples TRBV9 to TRBJ1-5; no definite D call. The CDR3 length is 14 residues. Germline loops: CDR1 SGDLS, CDR2 YYNGEE. V dropped 0 bases and J dropped 4 bases, with 8 bases sitting between them. The CDR3 bases are TGTGCCAGCAGCGTAGGGGCTGGGAATCAGCCCCAGCATTTT. It is translated as CASSVGAGNQPQHF.

Details on this clone: Additional DNA sequences in this sample encode the identical CDR3. The chain couples TRBV27 to TRBJ2-7; TRBD1 matches at 11 bases. This CDR3 is 15 amino acids long. The germline gives CDR1 MNHEY, CDR2 SMNVEV (reference sequence). Trimming cost V 2 bases and J 2 bases; bases outside gene matches: 2. This CDR3 is CASSLRDRGTYEQYF. The CDR3 region has the DNA TGTGCCAGCAGTTTACGGGACAGGGGGACCTACGAGCAGTACTTC.

In its sample, this clone was seen once. The chain combines TRBV7-9 with TRBJ2-7, with 7 bases fitting TRBD1. Germline V gene sequence: CDR1 SEHNR, CDR2 FQNEAQ (reference sequence). The CDR3 is made up of 14 amino acids. The junction had 5 bases not matched to a gene; V was cut back by 4 bases and J by 2 bases. The CDR3 protein is CASSYRDSPYEQYF. The CDR3 DNA reads as TGTGCCAGCAGCTACAGGGACAGCCCCTACGAGCAGTACTTC. Looking up the rest from reference TRBV7-9 and TRBJ2-7 gives the full variable domain: DTGVSQNPRHKITKRGQNVTFRCDPISEHNRLYWYRQTLGQGPEFLTYFQNEAQLEKSRLLSDRFSAERPKGSFSTLEIQRTEQGDSAMYLCASSYRDSPYEQYFGPGTRLTVT.

The chain is built from TRBV6-5 and TRBJ1-1, with D unresolved. Trimming shortened V by 7 bases and J by 1 base, and 16 bases separated the two germline ends. Germline loops: CDR1 MNHEY, CDR2 SVGAGI. This CDR3 contains 15 residues. Here the CDR3 DNA reads TGTGCCAGCACGGACTATGAGGGCTCGAACACTGAAGCTTTCTTT. Encoded protein: CASTDYEGSNTEAFF.

The V gene is TRBV27, the J gene TRBJ1-5; 7 bases map to TRBD1. This CDR3 is built from 14 residues. Unmatched junction bases numbered 4, after V lost 1 base and J lost 7 bases. Germline lookup yields CDR1 MNHEY and CDR2 SMNVEV (reference sequence). CDR3 sequence reads: CASSLLGRGQPQHF. Here the CDR3 DNA reads TGTGCCAGCAGTTTATTGGGCAGGGGGCAGCCCCAGCATTTT.

In this sample, this clone turned up once. The chain links TRBV15 to TRBJ1-5; D gene uncertain. In germline, CDR1 is LNHNV, CDR2 YYDKDF (reference sequence). Trimming shortened V by 3 bases and J by 5 bases, and 14 bases separated the two germline ends. The CDR3 consists of 15 residues. CDR3 residues: CATSSRIPTHQPQHF. The CDR3 DNA sequence: TGTGCCACCAGCAGCCGGATTCCTACCCATCAGCCCCAGCATTTT.

The CDR3 coding sequence is TGTGCCAGCAGTTATTCCGCGACAGGGAGCTACGAGCAGTACTTC. The encoded protein is CASSYSATGSYEQYF. The V and J genes are TRBV6-5 and TRBJ2-7; 7 bases agree with TRBD1. The CDR3 has 15 residues. V was clipped by 3 bases and J by 3 bases; unmatched bases: 8. The V gene's germline CDR1 is MNHEY and CDR2 SVGAGI.

The CDR3 here is CASSQREGTSSYNEQFF. CDR3 nucleotide sequence: TGCGCCAGCAGCCAGAGAGAAGGTACGAGCTCCTACAATGAGCAGTTCTTC. The genes are TRBV4-1 and TRBJ2-1; no firm D call. Trimming removed 3 bases at V and 0 bases at J, with 15 bases between. The CDR3 has 17 amino acids. The germline gives CDR1 MGHRA, CDR2 YSYEKL.

The rearrangement links TRBV19 to TRBJ2-3, with 10 positions matching TRBD2. Losses at the gene ends were 1 base for V and 1 base for J; bases not matched to a gene: 2. CDR1 and CDR2 from the germline V gene are LNHDA and SQIVND (reference sequence). The CDR3 has 16 amino acids. CDR3: CASSIGTSGRTDTQYF. The CDR3 DNA is TGTGCCAGTAGTATAGGGACTAGCGGACGCACAGATACGCAGTATTTT. The whole variable domain, filled in from reference TRBV19 and TRBJ2-3, reads DGGITQSPKYLFRKEGQNVTLSCEQNLNHDAMYWYRQDPGQGLRLIYYSQIVNDFQKGDIAEGYSVSREKKESFPLTVTSAQKNPTAFYLCASSIGTSGRTDTQYFGPGTRLTVL.

This clone was seen a single time. The chain has TRBV6-6 and TRBJ2-5; TRBD1 matches 8 bases. Germline loops: CDR1 MNHNY, CDR2 SVGAGI (reference sequence). The CDR3 runs to 15 residues. With V trimmed by 5 bases and J by 0 bases, 5 bases remained unmatched. CDR3 bases: TGTGCCAGCAGTCGGGACAGGCCATACCAAGAGACCCAGTACTTC. It encodes CASSRDRPYQETQYF.

The V gene is TRBV6-6, the J gene TRBJ2-7, with 10 bases fitting TRBD2. CDR1 MNHNY and CDR2 SVGAGI come from the germline V gene (reference sequence). This CDR3 is built from 14 residues. V lost 7 bases to trimming and J lost 4 bases; unmatched junction nucleotides: 7. CDR3 in amino acids: CASIAGTSAYEQYF. The CDR3 nucleotides read TGTGCCAGCATTGCTGGGACTAGCGCTTACGAGCAGTACTTC.

The V and J genes are TRBV6-6 and TRBJ2-1, with D hard to call. V dropped 4 bases and J dropped 7 bases, with 8 bases sitting between them. This CDR3 contains 12 residues. The germline gives CDR1 MNHNY, CDR2 SVGAGI (reference sequence). Written as DNA, the CDR3 is TGTGCCAGCAGTTTTAGCCTTAATGAGCAGTTCTTC. Its protein is CASSFSLNEQFF.

Here the CDR3 DNA reads TGTGCCAGCAGCTTAGCGGACCGGAGCTACACCTTC. Translated, it gives CASSLADRSYTF. The chain is built from TRBV7-9 and TRBJ1-2; D gene ambiguous. Trimming took 0 bases from V and 9 from J, leaving 8 bases between them. The CDR3 is made up of 12 amino acids. CDR1 is SEHNR, CDR2 FQNEAQ, per germline (reference sequence).

This chain joins TRBV18 and TRBJ1-1, with D tentatively TRBD1 (5 bases). This CDR3 is 15 amino acids long. V gave up 1 base and J gave up 1 base, with 10 bases separating them. The germline CDR1 and CDR2 sequences are KGHSH and LQKENI. CDR3 residues: CASSPRDFPNTEAFF. As DNA, the CDR3 is TGTGCCAGCTCACCACGGGACTTCCCGAACACTGAAGCTTTCTTT.

In the case of this clone: A much larger clonotype is one base distant, so this may be a read error. Other DNA sequences in this specimen translate into the identical CDR3. V and J are TRBV11-2 and TRBJ2-2, with D unresolved. CDR3 size: 11 residues. Germline assignment: CDR1 SGHAT and CDR2 FQNNGV. Trimming removed 4 bases at V and 4 bases at J, with 1 base between. The CDR3 bases are TGTGCCAGCAGCTCCACCGGGGAGCTGTTTTTT. Its translation: CASSSTGELFF.

DNA for the CDR3: TGTGCCAGCAGCCAAGATGGCCCGGGACAGACGAACACTGAAGCTTTCTTT. This sequence encodes CASSQDGPGQTNTEAFF. This chain links TRBV14 with TRBJ1-1; 7 nucleotides match TRBD1. The CDR3 length is 17 residues. Trimming at V came to 0 bases and at J to 1 base, leaving 8 bases not matched to a gene. Germline V gene lookup returns CDR1 SGHDN and CDR2 FVKESK.

The chain joins TRBV5-6 to TRBJ1-2; 8 bases fit TRBD1. The CDR3 is made up of 13 amino acids. J was trimmed by 6 bases and V by 0 bases; bases with no gene match: 1. Germline CDR1 reads SGHDT; CDR2 reads YYEEEE. CDR3 amino acids: CASSLAGGHGYTF. The CDR3 bases are TGTGCCAGCAGCTTGGCAGGGGGCCATGGCTACACCTTC.

The chain recombines TRBV5-6 with TRBJ2-1; D is unclear. The CDR3 covers 13 residues. Trimming removed 4 bases at V and 4 bases at J, with 9 bases between. Germline V CDR1 and CDR2: SGHDT, YYEEEE. The CDR3, as DNA: TGTGCCAGCAGCGAAGGAGCATACAATGAGCAGTTCTTC. This translates into CASSEGAYNEQFF.

The CDR3 nucleotides read TGTGCCAGCAGCCTGACGACCGGGATTAACTATGGCTACACCTTC. Protein product: CASSLTTGINYGYTF. The chain joins TRBV14 to TRBJ1-2; D uncertain. Germline values: CDR1 SGHDN, CDR2 FVKESK. Deletions cut 4 bases from V and 1 base from J, with 13 bases between. The CDR3 is made up of 15 amino acids.